This TCR beta chain was documented in a study of OX40 agonist ivuxolimab in advanced cancers. In the study overall: Patients received intravenous ivuxolimab every 2 weeks at 0.01 to 10 mg/kg. Study outcomes and limitations: Expanded clones were, on average, more numerous among CD8+ T cells than CD4+. Some patients who did not respond also had low normalized T-cell clonal expansion.

As for this clone: Its antigen is still unknown.

The junction had 6 bases not matched to a gene; V was cut back by 6 bases and J by 0 bases. Germline-derived CDR1 and CDR2 are MDHEN and SYDVKM. The CDR3 extends over 15 amino acids. Only in-frame clones appear in the TCRdb table, and some are missing; sequencing was by immunoSEQ multiplex PCR. The data hold tens of thousands of clones, with approximately 79% observed a single time. Sequencing was performed on CD4+ or CD8+ T cells sorted from blood, taken in a trial of the OX40 agonist ivuxolimab. This sequence joins TRBV28 and TRBJ1-2; 8 bases are shared with TRBD1. This receptor was identified in an adult with an advanced solid tumor such as melanoma, head and neck, liver or kidney cancer. CDR3 nucleotide sequence: TGTGCCAGCAGCACCGACAGGGGAGCTAACTATGGCTACACCTTC. This codes for CASSTDRGANYGYTF.